Sequencing of this T cell receptor beta chain was carried out in a study of cytomegalovirus exposure and HLA in healthy donors. General study findings and limits: Association of a missense DCLRE1C variant with TCR beta V- and J-gene trimming was reported in a later analysis. Relative to the approximately 680-donor mean, N-insertions were reportedly fewer in an Asian-associated ancestry cluster in a later analysis.

All the people who gave samples were healthy bone marrow donors. The PCR made use of 60 Vbeta and 13 Jbeta primers. TCRdb's table, derived via immunoSEQ multiplex PCR, lists solely in-frame clones and lacks some. The table shows 70,000 to 75,000 clones, with 55% to 75% occurring only once. Trimming removed 2 bases from V and 7 bases from J; junction bases left unmatched: 10. The CDR3 spans 15 residues. CDR1 is LNHDA, CDR2 SQIVND, per germline (reference sequence). As regards this clone: Antigen: not known.

The TCR comes from a woman in her 40s in good health and CMV-seropositive. Sequencing input: PBMCs. The J gene is TRBJ1-2, the V gene TRBV19; 7 nucleotides match TRBD1. In DNA form, the CDR3 reads TGTGCCAGTAGTATAAGGACAGGCCGAGTGGGTGGCTACACCTTC. Protein: CASSIRTGRVGGYTF.